Each of the 27 T cell receptor beta chains below was sequenced from the same sample in a study of T-cell reconstitution after alpha-beta-depleted transplantation in children. Unique molecular identifiers were used in preparing the TCRbeta library. MiXCR was run by TCRdb on the PCR reads, yielding one entry per CDR3 protein. The sample lists approximately 91,000 distinct CDR3 sequences; roughly 8.4% were seen once. The material was PBMCs from the stem cell graft donor, obtained from the stem cell graft. Source of these receptors: a human donor who donated a stem cell graft to a child with congenital amegakaryocytic thrombocytopenia.

This clonotype came up many times. This rearrangement joins TRBV4-2 to TRBJ1-6, with unresolved D. The CDR3 runs to 13 residues. CDR1 is LGHNA, CDR2 YNFKEQ, per germline. Trimming shortened V by 2 bases and J by 7 bases, and 6 bases separated the two germline ends. CDR3 bases: TGTGCCAGCAGCCAAACTCGCAATTCACCCCTCCACTTT. Amino acids: CASSQTRNSPLHF.

The genes are TRBV28 and TRBJ2-3, with D unclear. V was trimmed by 6 bases and J by 1 base, leaving 11 bases between them. The CDR3 covers 14 residues. The V gene's germline CDR1 is MDHEN and CDR2 SYDVKM. CDR3 nucleotides: TGTGCCAGCAGACTGCCGGGTCGCACAGATACGCAGTATTTT. This translates into CASRLPGRTDTQYF.

V gene TRBV14 combines with J gene TRBJ1-1; D not resolved. The germline V gene has CDR1 SGHDN and CDR2 FVKESK. V was trimmed by 0 bases and J by 8 bases, leaving 10 bases between them. This CDR3 is 13 amino acids long. The CDR3 DNA sequence: TGTGCCAGCAGCCAAGATGGGCGAGGCGAAGCTTTCTTT. This encodes CASSQDGRGEAFF.

This clonotype was seen ten or more times. J is TRBJ2-7 and V is TRBV20-1; the match to TRBD1 covers 9 bases. Losses at the gene ends were 4 bases for V and 1 base for J; bases not matched to a gene: 8. The germline V gene has CDR1 DFQATT and CDR2 SNEGSKA (reference sequence). The CDR3 has 15 amino acids. The CDR3 DNA follows: TGCAGTGCTACGAGGGACAGGGTCCCTTCCTACGAGCAGTACTTC. It translates to CSATRDRVPSYEQYF.

The sample holds many counts of this clonotype. The chain combines TRBV7-2 with TRBJ2-7, with 8 bases fitting TRBD1. This CDR3 is 14 amino acids long. The trim removed 5 bases at V and 3 bases at J, leaving 6 bases unmatched. Per germline, CDR1 SGHTA and CDR2 FQGNSA. The DNA for the CDR3 is TGTGCCAGCAGCCCCGGGACAGGAGTCTACGAGCAGTACTTC. Translating gives CASSPGTGVYEQYF.

V gene TRBV7-3 combines with J gene TRBJ2-3, with TRBD2 matching over 10 bases. The CDR3 has 16 amino acids. V shed 8 bases and J 3 bases; nucleotides not matched to a gene: 11. The germline gives CDR1 SGHTA, CDR2 FQGTGA. The CDR3 DNA reads TGTGCCAGCGGCTCGGGAGCGGGAGGGCCTACAGATACGCAGTATTTT. This codes for CASGSGAGGPTDTQYF.

This clonotype was detected ten times or more. The chain carries TRBV27 and TRBJ1-5; D is unresolved. Germline values: CDR1 MNHEY, CDR2 SMNVEV (reference sequence). V lost 0 bases to trimming and J lost 6 bases, with 9 bases between them. This CDR3 region has 14 residues. The DNA for the CDR3 is TGTGCCAGCAGTTTATCGGTAATGGGTCAGCCCCAGCATTTT. The encoded protein is CASSLSVMGQPQHF.

At least ten counts were recorded for this clonotype. The DNA of the CDR3 is TGCGCCAGCAGCGGGGCTGTAACCGGGGAGCTGTTTTTT. Translating it yields CASSGAVTGELFF. This chain connects TRBV5-1 to TRBJ2-2, with D possibly matching TRBD1 (5 bases). This CDR3 spans 13 amino acids. The V and J ends lost 4 bases and 5 bases respectively, with 9 bases between them. Germline CDR1 and CDR2: SGHRS and YFSETQ.

Ten or more counts support this clonotype. This chain joins TRBV5-6 and TRBJ2-2; D is unresolved. Trimming left V 5 bases short and J 4 bases short, with 9 bases between. In germline, CDR1 is SGHDT, CDR2 YYEEEE. The CDR3 sequence is 13 residues long. In DNA, the CDR3 is TGTGCCAGCAGGAGAGACCCCACCGGGGAGCTGTTTTTT. Its translation is CASRRDPTGELFF.

A few counts support this clonotype. With a much larger clone just one base away, this may be a read error. J is TRBJ1-2 and V is TRBV20-1; 7 nucleotides line up with TRBD1. This CDR3 is built from 16 residues. Germline CDR1 reads DFQATT; CDR2 reads SNEGSKA (reference sequence). In DNA form, the CDR3 reads TGCTGTGCTGAACCCCAGGGGGGACAGACTTCCTATGGCTACACCTTC. It codes for CCAEPQGGQTSYGYTF.

This clonotype was seen ten or more times. This chain joins TRBV12-3 or TRBV12-4 and TRBJ2-1; D unresolved. This CDR3 is 14 amino acids long. The germline V and J ends were trimmed by 3 bases and 0 bases, with 6 bases remaining between them. The CDR3 region has the DNA TGTGCCAGCAGTTTTTCCAGCTCCTACAATGAGCAGTTCTTC. Protein product: CASSFSSSYNEQFF.

This rearrangement joins TRBV7-3 to TRBJ2-2; 8 bases are a match to TRBD2. The junction had 0 bases not matched to a gene; V was cut back by 2 bases and J by 4 bases. Germline CDR1 and CDR2: SGHTA and FQGTGA. The CDR3 is 14 residues long. CDR3 residues: CASSLLAGTGELFF. For the CDR3, the DNA is TGTGCCAGCAGCTTACTAGCGGGCACCGGGGAGCTGTTTTTT.

This clonotype was observed at least ten times. V is TRBV29-1 and J is TRBJ2-1; TRBD1 or TRBD2 may be the D gene (5 bases each). This CDR3 spans 15 amino acids. V was trimmed by 4 bases and J by 8 bases, leaving 21 bases between them. Per germline, CDR1 SQVTM and CDR2 ANQGSEA. CDR3 in DNA: TGCAGCGTTGTCTCGGTCGGGGCTAGCAGTTATGAGCAGTTCTTC. Protein sequence: CSVVSVGASSYEQFF.

This clonotype has a count of ten or more. This sequence joins TRBV5-1 and TRBJ2-2, with TRBD2 as a possible D gene (6 bases). The V end was cut by 9 bases, the J end by 4 bases, with 16 bases between. Germline lookup yields CDR1 SGHRS and CDR2 YFSETQ. CDR3 length: 14 amino acids. The CDR3 DNA is TGCGCCATCCGGAGGGGCCGATCCACCGGGGAGCTGTTTTTT. Its translation is CAIRRGRSTGELFF.

The chain is built from TRBV10-3 and TRBJ2-5; the match to TRBD2 covers 10 bases. After removal of 1 base from V and 3 bases from J, the junction contained 2 bases not matched to a gene. Germline CDR1 is ENHRY and CDR2 is SYGVKD. This CDR3 region has 15 residues. The CDR3 nucleotides read TGTGCCATCAGTGAGTTAACTAGCGGGAAAGAGACCCAGTACTTC. Protein sequence: CAISELTSGKETQYF.

In its sample, this clonotype was seen many times. This chain uses TRBV12-3 or TRBV12-4 with TRBJ2-2, with a tentative D call TRBD2 (5 bases). V lost 6 bases and J 5 bases, leaving 16 bases between the germline ends. This CDR3 spans 15 amino acids. The CDR3 sequence is CASRQGRSGTGELFF. CDR3 in DNA: TGTGCCAGCAGACAAGGACGATCGGGGACCGGGGAGCTGTTTTTT.

This clonotype has a handful of counts. The CDR3 here is CASSHNEGRGSYEQYF. CDR3 DNA: TGTGCCAGCAGCCACAACGAAGGCAGGGGTAGTTACGAGCAGTACTTC. The rearrangement joins TRBV5-5 to TRBJ2-7; D possibly corresponds to TRBD1 (6 bases). There are 16 residues in the CDR3. V lost 4 bases to trimming and J lost 4 bases, with 21 bases between them. Germline assignment: CDR1 SGHKS and CDR2 YYEKEE (reference sequence).

This clonotype showed up many times. The CDR3 sequence: CASSQSTSREGFF. The CDR3 nucleotides are TGCGCCAGCAGCCAATCGACTAGCCGGGAGGGGTTCTTC. The rearrangement joins TRBV4-1 to TRBJ2-1; 8 positions match TRBD2. Germline V gives CDR1 MGHRA, CDR2 YSYEKL. The V gene end was trimmed by 2 bases and the J gene end by 15 bases; junction bases not matched to a gene: 9. This CDR3 comprises 13 residues.

In this sample, this clonotype turned up many times. This sequence joins TRBV7-2 and TRBJ2-7; unclear D gene. Per the germline V gene, CDR1 is SGHTA and CDR2 is FQGNSA. V was shortened by 0 bases and J by 1 base, with 10 bases between the two germline ends. The CDR3 extends over 15 amino acids. The DNA for the CDR3 is TGTGCCAGCAGCTTAGCTGGCGGAGCTTCCTACGAGCAGTACTTC. This sequence encodes CASSLAGGASYEQYF. Looking up the rest from reference TRBV7-2 and TRBJ2-7 gives the full variable domain: GAGVSQSPSNKVTEKGKDVELRCDPISGHTALYWYRQSLGQGLEFLIYFQGNSAPDKSGLPSDRFSAERTGGSVSTLTIQRTQQEDSAVYLCASSLAGGASYEQYFGPGTRLTVT.

This clonotype has ten or more counts. V usage is TRBV4-2 and J usage is TRBJ1-4; D is unclear. V was pared by 0 bases and J by 2 bases, with 10 bases between. CDR3 size: 16 residues. Germline V gene data show CDR1 as LGHNA and CDR2 as YNFKEQ. Here the CDR3 DNA reads TGTGCCAGCAGCCAAGATAATCGGGGTACTAATGAAAAACTGTTTTTT. Protein: CASSQDNRGTNEKLFF.

This clonotype was recorded a few times. The DNA of the CDR3 is TGTGCCAGTAGTGCGGGATGGGGAGGCTCCTCTAGCACAGATACGCAGTATTTT. Encoded protein: CASSAGWGGSSSTDTQYF. The chain employs TRBV19 and TRBJ2-3, with D possibly TRBD2 on 6 matching bases. Germline V gives CDR1 LNHDA, CDR2 SQIVND (reference sequence). V was shortened by 5 bases and J by 0 bases, with 21 bases between the two germline ends. This CDR3 spans 18 amino acids.

This clonotype was seen repeatedly, ten times or more. The genes are TRBV7-9 and TRBJ2-4, with unresolved D. Per the germline V gene, CDR1 is SEHNR and CDR2 is FQNEAQ (reference sequence). The CDR3 totals 15 residues. With 2 bases removed from V and 7 bases from J, the gap between germline ends came to 15 bases. Written as DNA, the CDR3 is TGTGCCAGCAGCTTACCTGCCCGCTTGGGGAACATTCAGTACTTC. Amino acid sequence: CASSLPARLGNIQYF.

This clonotype has ten or more counts. The chain has TRBV7-2 and TRBJ2-1, with 8 bases aligning to TRBD2. Losses at the gene ends were 5 bases for V and 1 base for J; bases not matched to a gene: 7. The CDR3 is made up of 16 amino acids. Germline V gene lookup returns CDR1 SGHTA and CDR2 FQGNSA. The CDR3 DNA is TGTGCCAGCAGCCCTCTCGGGGGGGGTTCCTACAATGAGCAGTTCTTC. Protein product: CASSPLGGGSYNEQFF.

This clonotype was seen repeatedly, ten times or more. This rearrangement joins TRBV20-1 to TRBJ2-2, with 13 positions matching TRBD2. Germline V gene lookup returns CDR1 DFQATT and CDR2 SNEGSKA (reference sequence). CDR3 length: 18 amino acids. V was pared by 0 bases and J by 0 bases, with 4 bases of the junction left unmatched. The CDR3 loop reads CSARDRGTSGTNTGELFF. Here the CDR3 DNA reads TGCAGTGCTAGAGATAGGGGGACTAGCGGGACGAACACCGGGGAGCTGTTTTTT.

This clonotype was counted between two and nine times. V and J are TRBV29-1 and TRBJ1-2; TRBD1 aligns across 8 bases. Per the germline V gene, CDR1 is SQVTM and CDR2 is ANQGSEA. The V gene end was trimmed by 7 bases and the J gene end by 3 bases; junction bases not matched to a gene: 4. The CDR3 is made up of 12 amino acids. Written as DNA, the CDR3 is TGCAGCGCGATACAGGGGGACTATGGCTACACCTTC. This sequence encodes CSAIQGDYGYTF.

In its sample, this clonotype was seen many times. The gene calls are TRBV7-9 and TRBJ2-2; 7 bases are a match to TRBD1. The ends lost 5 bases at V and 6 bases at J; junction bases unmatched: 6. This CDR3 has 14 amino acids. CDR1 is SEHNR, CDR2 FQNEAQ, per germline (reference sequence). DNA for the CDR3: TGTGCCAGCAGCCCCTACACAGGGGCCGGGGAGCTGTTTTTT. It codes for CASSPYTGAGELFF. The full variable domain, its missing parts supplied by reference TRBV7-9 and TRBJ2-2, is DTGVSQNPRHKITKRGQNVTFRCDPISEHNRLYWYRQTLGQGPEFLTYFQNEAQLEKSRLLSDRFSAERPKGSFSTLEIQRTEQGDSAMYLCASSPYTGAGELFFGEGSRLTVL.

This clonotype appeared many times. The V and J genes are TRBV6-6 and TRBJ2-7; 8 nucleotides line up with TRBD2. CDR1 is MNHNY, CDR2 SVGAGI, per germline (reference sequence). The junction had 3 bases not matched to a gene; V was cut back by 8 bases and J by 3 bases. CDR3 length equals 12 residues. The CDR3 loop is CASRAGGYEQYF. The DNA for the CDR3 is TGTGCCAGCCGCGCGGGGGGCTACGAGCAGTACTTC.